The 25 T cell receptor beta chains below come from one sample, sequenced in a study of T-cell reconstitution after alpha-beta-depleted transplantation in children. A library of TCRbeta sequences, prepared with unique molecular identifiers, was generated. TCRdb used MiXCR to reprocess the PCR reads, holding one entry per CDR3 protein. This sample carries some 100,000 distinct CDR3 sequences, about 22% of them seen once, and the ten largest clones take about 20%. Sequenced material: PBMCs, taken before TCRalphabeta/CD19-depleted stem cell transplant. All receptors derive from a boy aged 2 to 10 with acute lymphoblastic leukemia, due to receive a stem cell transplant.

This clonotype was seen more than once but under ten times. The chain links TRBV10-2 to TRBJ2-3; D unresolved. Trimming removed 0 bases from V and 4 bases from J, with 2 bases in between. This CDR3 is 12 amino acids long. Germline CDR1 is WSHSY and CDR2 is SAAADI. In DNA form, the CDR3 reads TGCGCCAGCAGTGAGTCTGCAGATACGCAGTATTTT. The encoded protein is CASSESADTQYF.

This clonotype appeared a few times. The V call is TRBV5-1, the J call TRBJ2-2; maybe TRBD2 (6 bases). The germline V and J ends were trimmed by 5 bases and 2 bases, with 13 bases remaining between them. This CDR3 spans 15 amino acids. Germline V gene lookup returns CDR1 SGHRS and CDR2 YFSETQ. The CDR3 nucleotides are TGCGCCAGCAGACACGGGGGAAAAAACACCGGGGAGCTGTTTTTT. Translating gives CASRHGGKNTGELFF.

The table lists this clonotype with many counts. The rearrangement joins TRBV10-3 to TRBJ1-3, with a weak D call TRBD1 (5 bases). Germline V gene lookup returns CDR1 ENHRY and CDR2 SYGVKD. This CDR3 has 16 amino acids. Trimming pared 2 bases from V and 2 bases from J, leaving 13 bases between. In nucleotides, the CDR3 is TGTGCCATCAGTGAGGACAGCCGGCTAACTGGAAACACCATATATTTT. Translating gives CAISEDSRLTGNTIYF.

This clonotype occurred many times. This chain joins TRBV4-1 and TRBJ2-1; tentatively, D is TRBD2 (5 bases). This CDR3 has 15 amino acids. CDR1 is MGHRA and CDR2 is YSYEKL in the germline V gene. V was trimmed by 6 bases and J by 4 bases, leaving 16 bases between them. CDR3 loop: CASRVLEGAYNEQFF. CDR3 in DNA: TGCGCCAGCAGGGTCCTAGAGGGAGCTTACAATGAGCAGTTCTTC.

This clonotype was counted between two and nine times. The CDR3 loop is CAISDLSGSNEQFF. CDR3 coding DNA: TGTGCCATCAGTGACCTTTCGGGGTCAAATGAGCAGTTCTTC. V usage is TRBV10-3 and J usage is TRBJ2-1; possibly TRBD2 for D (5 bases). The length of the CDR3 is 14 residues. In germline, CDR1 is ENHRY, CDR2 SYGVKD. V lost 3 bases, J lost 7 bases, and 13 bases lay in between.

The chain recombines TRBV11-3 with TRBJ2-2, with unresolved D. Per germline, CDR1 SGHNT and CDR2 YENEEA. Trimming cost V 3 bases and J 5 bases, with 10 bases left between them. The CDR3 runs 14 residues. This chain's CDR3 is CASSFGVATGELFF. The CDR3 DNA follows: TGTGCCAGCAGCTTTGGGGTGGCAACCGGGGAGCTGTTTTTT.

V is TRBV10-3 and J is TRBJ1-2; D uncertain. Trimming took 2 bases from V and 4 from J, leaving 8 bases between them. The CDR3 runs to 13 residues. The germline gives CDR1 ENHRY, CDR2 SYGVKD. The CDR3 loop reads CAISEERSYGYTF. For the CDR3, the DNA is TGTGCCATCAGTGAGGAACGTTCCTATGGCTACACCTTC.

CDR3 in DNA: TGTGCCAGCACTCCTTCCCTGACAGCGTCCACTGAAGCTTTCTTT. Amino acids: CASTPSLTASTEAFF. This chain links TRBV28 with TRBJ1-1; perhaps TRBD1 as D (5 bases). The CDR3 contains 15 residues. The germline V and J ends were trimmed by 7 bases and 4 bases, with 19 bases remaining between them. The germline V gene has CDR1 MDHEN and CDR2 SYDVKM.

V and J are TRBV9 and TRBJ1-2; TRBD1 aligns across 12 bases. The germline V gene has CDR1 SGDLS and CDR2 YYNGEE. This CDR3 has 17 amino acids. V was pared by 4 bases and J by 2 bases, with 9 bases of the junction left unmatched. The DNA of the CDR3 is TGTGCCAGCAGCAAACTAGCGGGACAGGGGGCGAACTATGGCTACACCTTC. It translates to CASSKLAGQGANYGYTF.

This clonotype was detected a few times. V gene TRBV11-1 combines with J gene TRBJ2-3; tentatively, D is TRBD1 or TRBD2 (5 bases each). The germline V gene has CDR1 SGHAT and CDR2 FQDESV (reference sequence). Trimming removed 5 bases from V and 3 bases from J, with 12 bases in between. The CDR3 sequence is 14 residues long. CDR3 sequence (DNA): TGTGCCAGCAGCCGGGACGGATTTACAGATACGCAGTATTTT. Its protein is CASSRDGFTDTQYF. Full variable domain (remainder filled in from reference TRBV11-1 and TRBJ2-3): EAEVAQSPRYKITEKSQAVAFWCDPISGHATLYWYRQILGQGPELLVQFQDESVVDDSQLPKDRFSAERLKGVDSTLKIQPAELGDSAMYLCASSRDGFTDTQYFGPGTRLTVL.

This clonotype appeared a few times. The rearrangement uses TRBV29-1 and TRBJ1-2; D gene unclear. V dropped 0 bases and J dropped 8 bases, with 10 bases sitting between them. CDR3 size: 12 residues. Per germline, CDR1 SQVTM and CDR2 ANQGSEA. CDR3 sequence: CSVEDRNKGYTF. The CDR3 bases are TGCAGCGTTGAAGATCGGAACAAGGGCTACACCTTC.

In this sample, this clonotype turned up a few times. CDR3 DNA: TGCAGTGCCCCGGGACAGGCACACCTCTACGAGCAGTACTTC. This encodes CSAPGQAHLYEQYF. The rearrangement links TRBV20-1 to TRBJ2-7; 8 bases agree with TRBD1. Germline V lookup: CDR1 DFQATT, CDR2 SNEGSKA (reference sequence). This CDR3 has 14 amino acids. J was trimmed by 3 bases and V by 6 bases; bases with no gene match: 10.

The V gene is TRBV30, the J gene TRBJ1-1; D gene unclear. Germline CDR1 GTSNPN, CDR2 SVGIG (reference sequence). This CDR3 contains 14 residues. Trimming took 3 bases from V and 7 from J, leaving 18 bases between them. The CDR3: CAWRTPGRLGEAFF. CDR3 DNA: TGTGCCTGGAGGACCCCGGGTCGTCTGGGTGAAGCTTTCTTT.

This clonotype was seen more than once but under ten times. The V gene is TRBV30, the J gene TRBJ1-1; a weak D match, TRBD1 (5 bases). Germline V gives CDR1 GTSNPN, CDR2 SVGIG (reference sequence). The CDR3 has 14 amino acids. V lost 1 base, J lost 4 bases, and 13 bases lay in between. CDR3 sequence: CAWSGDVGGTEAFF. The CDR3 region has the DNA TGTGCCTGGAGTGGGGACGTCGGAGGCACTGAAGCTTTCTTT.

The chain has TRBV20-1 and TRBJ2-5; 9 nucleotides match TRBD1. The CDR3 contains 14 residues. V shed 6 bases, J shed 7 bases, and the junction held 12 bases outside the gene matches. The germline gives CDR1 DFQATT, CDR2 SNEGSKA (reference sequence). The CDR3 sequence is CSALPGQGRGTQYF. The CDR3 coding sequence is TGCAGTGCCCTACCGGGACAGGGAAGGGGGACCCAGTACTTC.

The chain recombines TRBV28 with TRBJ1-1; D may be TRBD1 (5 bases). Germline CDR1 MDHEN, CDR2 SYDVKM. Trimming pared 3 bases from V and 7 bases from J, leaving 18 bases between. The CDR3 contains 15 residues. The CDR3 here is CASSFFGAGSGEAFF. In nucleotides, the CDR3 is TGTGCCAGCAGTTTCTTCGGGGCAGGGAGCGGTGAAGCTTTCTTT.

CDR3 loop: CASSLEGTGAETQYF. The CDR3 DNA reads as TGTGCCAGCAGCTTGGAAGGGACAGGGGCAGAGACCCAGTACTTC. The chain has TRBV11-2 and TRBJ2-5, with 10 bases lining up with TRBD1. V lost 3 bases, J lost 4 bases, and 5 bases stayed unmatched. The CDR3 is 15 residues long. Per the germline V gene, CDR1 is SGHAT and CDR2 is FQNNGV. Full variable domain (remainder filled in from reference TRBV11-2 and TRBJ2-5): EAGVAQSPRYKIIEKRQSVAFWCNPISGHATLYWYQQILGQGPKLLIQFQNNGVVDDSQLPKDRFSAERLKGVDSTLKIQPAKLEDSAVYLCASSLEGTGAETQYFGPGTRLLVL.

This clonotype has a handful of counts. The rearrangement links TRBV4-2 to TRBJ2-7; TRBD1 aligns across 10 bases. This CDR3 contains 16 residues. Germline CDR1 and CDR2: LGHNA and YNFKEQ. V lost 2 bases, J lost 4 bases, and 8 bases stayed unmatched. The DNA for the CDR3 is TGTGCCAGCAGCCAACAACCGGGACAGGGGATGTACGAGCAGTACTTC. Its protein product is CASSQQPGQGMYEQYF.

In DNA form, the CDR3 reads TGCAGCGTTGCCACCCTTAGCGGGAGCCGGGATACGCAGTATTTT. Its translation is CSVATLSGSRDTQYF. The chain recombines TRBV29-1 with TRBJ2-3, with 9 bases that match TRBD2. V gave up 4 bases and J gave up 6 bases; unmatched junction bases: 11. The CDR3 runs 15 residues. Per the germline V gene, CDR1 is SQVTM and CDR2 is ANQGSEA.

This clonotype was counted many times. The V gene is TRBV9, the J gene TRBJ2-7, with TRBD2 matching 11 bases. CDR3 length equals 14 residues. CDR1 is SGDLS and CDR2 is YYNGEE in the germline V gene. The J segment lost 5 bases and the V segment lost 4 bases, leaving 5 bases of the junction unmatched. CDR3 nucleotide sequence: TGTGCCAGCAGCAGGTTGACTAGCGGGGACGAGCAGTACTTC. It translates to CASSRLTSGDEQYF. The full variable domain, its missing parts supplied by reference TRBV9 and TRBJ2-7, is DSGVTQTPKHLITATGQRVTLRCSPRSGDLSVYWYQQSLDQGLQFLIQYYNGEERAKGNILERFSAQQFPDLHSELNLSSLELGDSALYFCASSRLTSGDEQYFGPGTRLTVT.

The CDR3 sequence is CASSQDRTETQYF. CDR3 DNA: TGTGCCAGCTCACAGGACAGGACAGAGACCCAGTACTTC. The rearrangement uses TRBV18 and TRBJ2-5, with TRBD1 matching over 7 bases. Germline trimming cut 4 bases from V and 4 bases from J; bases unmatched to any gene: 3. The CDR3 consists of 13 residues. From germline, CDR1 is KGHSH and CDR2 LQKENI.

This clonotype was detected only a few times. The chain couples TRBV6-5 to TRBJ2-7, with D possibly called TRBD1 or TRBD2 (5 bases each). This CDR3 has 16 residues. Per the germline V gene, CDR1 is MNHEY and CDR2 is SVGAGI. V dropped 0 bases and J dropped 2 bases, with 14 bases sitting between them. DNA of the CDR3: TGTGCCAGCAGTTACTCAAATCTCGAGGGACCCTACGAGCAGTACTTC. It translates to CASSYSNLEGPYEQYF.

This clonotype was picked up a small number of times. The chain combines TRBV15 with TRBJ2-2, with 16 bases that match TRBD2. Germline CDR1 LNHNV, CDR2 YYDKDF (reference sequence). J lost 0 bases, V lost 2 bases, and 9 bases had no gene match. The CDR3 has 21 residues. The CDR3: CATSRPTPGLAGGPNTGELFF. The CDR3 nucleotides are TGTGCCACCAGCAGACCGACACCGGGACTAGCGGGAGGGCCGAACACCGGGGAGCTGTTTTTT.

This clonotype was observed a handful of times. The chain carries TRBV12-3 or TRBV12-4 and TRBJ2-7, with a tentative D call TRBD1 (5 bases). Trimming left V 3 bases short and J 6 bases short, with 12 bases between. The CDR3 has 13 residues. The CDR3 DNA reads TGTGCCAGCAGTTTGAAAGGGGTGGGCGAGCAGTACTTC. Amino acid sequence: CASSLKGVGEQYF.

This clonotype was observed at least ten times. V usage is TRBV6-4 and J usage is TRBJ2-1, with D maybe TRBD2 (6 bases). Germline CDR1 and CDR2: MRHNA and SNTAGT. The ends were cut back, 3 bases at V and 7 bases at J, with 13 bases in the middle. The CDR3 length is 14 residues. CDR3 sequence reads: CASSEGLATNEQFF. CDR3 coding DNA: TGTGCCAGCAGTGAGGGGCTAGCGACGAATGAGCAGTTCTTC.